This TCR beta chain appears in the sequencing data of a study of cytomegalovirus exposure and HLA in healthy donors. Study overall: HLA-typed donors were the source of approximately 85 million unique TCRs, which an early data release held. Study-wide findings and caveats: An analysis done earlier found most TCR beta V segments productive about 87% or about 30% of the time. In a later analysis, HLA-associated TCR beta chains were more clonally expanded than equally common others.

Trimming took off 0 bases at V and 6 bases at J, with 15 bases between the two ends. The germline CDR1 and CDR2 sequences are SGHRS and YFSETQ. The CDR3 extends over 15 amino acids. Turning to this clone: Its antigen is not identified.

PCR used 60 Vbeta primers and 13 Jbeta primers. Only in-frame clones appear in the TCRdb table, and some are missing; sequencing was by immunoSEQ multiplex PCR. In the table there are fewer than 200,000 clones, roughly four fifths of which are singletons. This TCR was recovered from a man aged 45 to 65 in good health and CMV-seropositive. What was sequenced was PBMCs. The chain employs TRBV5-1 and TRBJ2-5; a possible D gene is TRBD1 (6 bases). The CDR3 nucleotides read TGCGCCAGCAGCTTGGATCTTGGACAGACAAAGACCCAGTACTTC. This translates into CASSLDLGQTKTQYF.